These 20 T cell receptor beta chains originate from one sample sequenced in a study of cytomegalovirus exposure and HLA in healthy donors. Produced via immunoSEQ multiplex PCR; TCRdb's table is partial and in-frame only. The repertoire includes some 140,000 clones, 70% to 90% of them detected once, and approximately 2% sits in the top ten. The sequenced sample consisted of PBMCs. These receptors were taken from a human donor in good health.

The chain combines TRBV9 with TRBJ2-2; D perhaps matches TRBD1 (6 bases). Germline CDR1 reads SGDLS; CDR2 reads YYNGEE. The ends were cut back, 3 bases at V and 6 bases at J, with 12 bases in the middle. CDR3 length: 14 amino acids. The CDR3 reads CASSGNNRAGELFF. The CDR3 DNA reads as TGTGCCAGCAGCGGCAACAACAGGGCCGGGGAGCTGTTTTTT.

J is TRBJ2-6 and V is TRBV7-9; D might be TRBD1 (5 bases). Germline assignment: CDR1 SEHNR and CDR2 FQNEAQ (reference sequence). V was pared by 2 bases and J by 1 base, with 12 bases between. The CDR3 covers 17 residues. As DNA, the CDR3 is TGTGCCAGCAGCTTATCGGCAGGGTGGTCTGGGGCCAACGTCCTGACTTTC. Translating gives CASSLSAGWSGANVLTF.

This clone was counted a single time. The J gene is TRBJ1-3, the V gene TRBV5-1; 8 nucleotides match TRBD1. This CDR3 has 15 amino acids. Germline lookup yields CDR1 SGHRS and CDR2 YFSETQ. V was clipped by 2 bases and J by 3 bases; unmatched bases: 4. CDR3 loop: CASSFQGADGNTIYF. The DNA for the CDR3 is TGCGCCAGCAGCTTCCAGGGGGCGGATGGAAACACCATATATTTT.

This chain connects TRBV10-2 to TRBJ1-2, with 8 bases aligning to TRBD1. V lost 7 bases, J lost 4 bases, and 8 bases stayed unmatched. CDR1 is WSHSY, CDR2 SAAADI, per germline. The CDR3 contains 14 residues. As DNA, the CDR3 is TGCGCCAGCACGCCGGACAGGGAGCGCTATGGCTACACCTTC. It specifies CASTPDRERYGYTF.

The V gene is TRBV2, the J gene TRBJ2-7, with D possibly matching TRBD1 (6 bases). CDR3 length: 11 residues. Germline values: CDR1 SNHLY, CDR2 FYNNEI. V was clipped by 8 bases and J by 2 bases, with 7 bases between them. This CDR3 reads CASGGPYEQYF. The CDR3 DNA reads TGTGCCAGCGGGGGCCCCTACGAGCAGTACTTC.

The chain couples TRBV19 to TRBJ1-5; maybe TRBD1 (5 bases). Germline values: CDR1 LNHDA, CDR2 SQIVND (reference sequence). The V end was cut by 4 bases, the J end by 6 bases, with 19 bases between. The CDR3 is 16 amino acids. The CDR3 reads CASSNGQTSVIQPQHF. The CDR3 nucleotides read TGTGCCAGTAGTAATGGACAAACCTCAGTCATTCAGCCCCAGCATTTT.

The chain links TRBV5-1 to TRBJ1-2; 9 bases match TRBD1. V shed 0 bases, J shed 0 bases, and the junction held 9 bases outside the gene matches. Germline CDR1 reads SGHRS; CDR2 reads YFSETQ. The CDR3 totals 18 residues. The CDR3 sequence is CASSLAGTGKIANYGYTF. The CDR3 DNA reads TGCGCCAGCAGCTTGGCGGGGACAGGGAAGATTGCTAACTATGGCTACACCTTC.

The chain links TRBV19 to TRBJ1-5; 7 bases match TRBD1. Germline values: CDR1 LNHDA, CDR2 SQIVND (reference sequence). The CDR3 is 15 residues long. V lost 6 bases and J lost 3; bases outside the gene matches: 8. In nucleotides, the CDR3 is TGTGCCAGTAGCCTCCGGGACAGCTCCAATCAGCCCCAGCATTTT. Its translation is CASSLRDSSNQPQHF.

The chain has TRBV4-1 and TRBJ1-2, with D uncertain. Germline V CDR1 and CDR2: MGHRA, YSYEKL. The CDR3 covers 13 residues. V lost 4 bases and J lost 6, with 12 bases in between. CDR3 loop: CASSRRGGNGYTF. The DNA for the CDR3 is TGCGCCAGCAGCCGTCGGGGAGGGAATGGCTACACCTTC.

This sequence joins TRBV7-3 and TRBJ2-5; 10 nucleotides line up with TRBD1. CDR3 length: 13 residues. Germline V gene data show CDR1 as SGHTA and CDR2 as FQGTGA. Trimming took 5 bases from V and 5 from J; bases not matched to a gene: 2. The chain's CDR3 is CASSPDRGETQYF. Written as DNA, the CDR3 is TGTGCCAGCAGCCCGGACAGGGGGGAGACCCAGTACTTC.

J is TRBJ2-2 and V is TRBV7-3, with D tentatively TRBD2 (5 bases). Germline V gives CDR1 SGHTA, CDR2 FQGTGA. The CDR3 spans 14 residues. V dropped 5 bases and J dropped 6 bases, with 13 bases sitting between them. The chain's CDR3 is CASSPGLDAGELFF. The CDR3 bases are TGTGCCAGCAGCCCCGGACTGGACGCCGGGGAGCTGTTTTTT. Full variable domain (outside the CDR3, taken from reference TRBV7-3 and TRBJ2-2): GAGVSQTPSNKVTEKGKYVELRCDPISGHTALYWYRQSLGQGPEFLIYFQGTGAADDSGLPNDRFFAVRPEGSVSTLKIQRTERGDSAVYLCASSPGLDAGELFFGEGSRLTVL.

This clone was seen more than once but under ten times. CDR3 loop: CASSLAFNHGDRGSSYEQYF. In nucleotides, the CDR3 is TGTGCCAGCAGCTTAGCGTTTAACCACGGCGACAGGGGGTCATCCTACGAGCAGTACTTC. J is TRBJ2-7 and V is TRBV7-8; 9 bases are a match to TRBD1. V was pared by 0 bases and J by 1 base, with 16 bases of the junction left unmatched. The germline gives CDR1 SGHVS, CDR2 FQNEAQ. This CDR3 contains 20 residues.

This chain joins TRBV4-1 and TRBJ2-1; the D is unclear. The CDR3 covers 13 residues. Trimming cost V 4 bases and J 12 bases, with 16 bases left between them. CDR1 is MGHRA, CDR2 YSYEKL, per germline. CDR3 region: CASSRIQVEAQFF. The CDR3 DNA sequence: TGCGCCAGCAGCCGAATCCAAGTTGAGGCGCAGTTCTTC.

The chain carries TRBV28 and TRBJ2-7; 9 nucleotides line up with TRBD2. Germline-derived CDR1 and CDR2 are MDHEN and SYDVKM. The CDR3 runs to 15 residues. The V gene end was trimmed by 5 bases and the J gene end by 3 bases; junction bases not matched to a gene: 8. The CDR3 sequence is CASSASGLANYEQYF. The CDR3 DNA is TGTGCCAGCAGTGCCTCGGGACTAGCTAACTACGAGCAGTACTTC.

The rearrangement joins TRBV7-9 to TRBJ2-2; the match to TRBD2 covers 13 bases. CDR1 and CDR2 from the germline V gene are SEHNR and FQNEAQ (reference sequence). The CDR3 spans 18 residues. J lost 2 bases, V lost 5 bases, and 8 bases had no gene match. CDR3 nucleotides: TGTGCCAGCAGCAGGAGGACTAGCGGGGGCGCTAACACCGGGGAGCTGTTTTTT. Its translation is CASSRRTSGGANTGELFF.

V gene TRBV29-1 combines with J gene TRBJ1-3; D call uncertain. Germline values: CDR1 SQVTM, CDR2 ANQGSEA. V lost 6 bases, J lost 8 bases, and 11 bases lay in between. The CDR3 is made up of 11 amino acids. The CDR3 bases are TGCAGCGTCCTACCGAGGGACACCATATATTTT. Translating it yields CSVLPRDTIYF.

This clone occurred once. The rearrangement links TRBV30 to TRBJ1-5; D might be TRBD1 (6 bases). Germline V lookup: CDR1 GTSNPN, CDR2 SVGIG (reference sequence). V shed 1 base and J shed 7 bases, with 8 bases lying between them. The CDR3 contains 12 residues. The CDR3 bases are TGTGCCTGGAGTGACAGGGCGCAGCCCCAGCATTTT. Its protein product is CAWSDRAQPQHF.

The chain combines TRBV7-3 with TRBJ1-2; 7 positions agree with TRBD1. This CDR3 is 18 amino acids long. The germline CDR1 and CDR2 sequences are SGHTA and FQGTGA. V dropped 5 bases and J dropped 4; count of bases not matched to a gene: 19. The CDR3 loop is CASSLKRIATGRPYGYTF. CDR3 DNA sequence: TGTGCCAGCAGCCTCAAACGTATCGCGACAGGGAGGCCCTATGGCTACACCTTC.

The J gene is TRBJ2-1, the V gene TRBV10-1; D gene ambiguous. CDR1 WNHNN and CDR2 SYGVQD come from the germline V gene (reference sequence). The length of the CDR3 is 16 residues. Trimming shortened V by 3 bases and J by 0 bases, and 12 bases separated the two germline ends. This chain's CDR3 is CASSDEASLSYNEQFF. CDR3 DNA sequence: TGCGCCAGCAGTGACGAAGCGTCACTCTCCTACAATGAGCAGTTCTTC.

The rearrangement joins TRBV7-8 to TRBJ2-5; 7 nucleotides align to TRBD2. Trimming took 2 bases from V and 3 from J; bases not matched to a gene: 15. Germline CDR1 reads SGHVS; CDR2 reads FQNEAQ. CDR3 length: 18 amino acids. In DNA, the CDR3 is TGTGCCAGCAGCTTACCGGGGGGATGGCACGGGCTCGAAGAGACCCAGTACTTC. Protein: CASSLPGGWHGLEETQYF.